The rows below give T cell receptor beta chains drawn from one sample of a study of technical replicates of blood from a few donors. The table came from immunoSEQ multiplex PCR; TCRdb's copy has only in-frame clones and leaves some out. The data hold about 66,000 clones, with around 91% observed a single time. What was sequenced was T cells isolated from PBMCs. The receptors here all came from a human donor in good health. Each CDR3 is given with its conserved first and last residue. Fields, in order: clone size, J gene, V gene, D gene, CDR3 DNA, CDR3 protein. The D gene is left open where the match is weak. Clone size is stated in some rows and not others, as once, few, many or a class when expanded.

>.|TRBJ2-1|TRBV6-5|.
TGTGCCAGCAGTTACTCGATAATGGCGGCCTACAATGAGCAGTTCTTC
CASSYSIMAAYNEQFF
>.|TRBJ2-1|TRBV6-6|TRBD2
TGTGCCAGCAGTACTAGCGTTCACAATGAGCAGTTCTTC
CASSTSVHNEQFF
>.|TRBJ1-2|TRBV11-3|TRBD1
TGTGCCAGCAACCGGGACAGGGGGGTGTTAGGCTATGGCTACACCTTC
CASNRDRGVLGYGYTF
>.|TRBJ2-7|TRBV19|.
TGTGCCAGTAGTATAGACAGCGAGTACGAGCAGTACTTC
CASSIDSEYEQYF
>.|TRBJ1-2|TRBV6-1|.
TGTGCCAGCAGTGTGGCAGATTACTATGGCTACACCTTC
CASSVADYYGYTF
>.|TRBJ1-1|TRBV19|TRBD1
TGTGCCAGTAGCCCAAGGGACAGGGGAAGCAACACTGAAGCTTTCTTT
CASSPRDRGSNTEAFF
>.|TRBJ2-1|TRBV7-8|.
TGTGCCAGCAGCGCGGTGGATTACAATGAGCAGTTCTTC
CASSAVDYNEQFF
>.|TRBJ2-1|TRBV6-5|.
TGTGCCAGCAGTTACTCGCGGAGCGGGTCTTACAATGAGCAGTTCTTC
CASSYSRSGSYNEQFF
>once|TRBJ2-7|TRBV19|TRBD1
TGTGCCACGACAGGGGGCTTGGACGAGCAGTACTTC
CATTGGLDEQYF
>.|TRBJ1-5|TRBV19|.
TGTGCCAGTAGTGGAGCTACCCGGGGCAATCAGCCCCAGCATTTT
CASSGATRGNQPQHF
>.|TRBJ1-1|TRBV28|TRBD1
TGTGCCAGCACCTTTCAGGGGGCGAGTACTACAGCTTTCTTT
CASTFQGASTTAFF
>.|TRBJ2-4|TRBV2|.
TGTGCCAGCAGTGAAGGGCTTTCCAACATTCAGTACTTC
CASSEGLSNIQYF
>.|TRBJ1-4|TRBV25-1|.
TGTGCCAGCAGCCCTTACGGGGGGGGAAATGAAAAACTGTTTTTT
CASSPYGGGNEKLFF
>.|TRBJ2-1|TRBV7-2|TRBD2
TGTGCCAGCAGCTTAGCCAATAGCGGGGGTGAGCAGTTCTTC
CASSLANSGGEQFF
>once|TRBJ2-2|TRBV7-3|TRBD2
TGTGCCAGCAGCCAGGGACTAGCGGGAACCACCGGGGAGCTGTTTTTT
CASSQGLAGTTGELFF
>.|TRBJ1-2|TRBV25-1|TRBD1
TGTGCCAGCAGTAAAATAGGACAGGGGGCGCGTGGCTACACCTTC
CASSKIGQGARGYTF
>.|TRBJ2-7|TRBV11-2|.
TGTGCCAGCAGCTTAGGACGGGACGAGCAGTACTTC
CASSLGRDEQYF
>.|TRBJ1-4|TRBV28|.
TGTGCCAGCAGTCTCATAGCCGATTCAACTAATGAAAAACTGTTTTTT
CASSLIADSTNEKLFF
>.|TRBJ1-2|TRBV2|.
TGTGCCAGCAGTCCCATAGCTGCGACAGAGCACTATGGCTACACCTTC
CASSPIAATEHYGYTF
>.|TRBJ2-7|TRBV19|.
TGTGCCTCCAAGAGGACAGCCATAACCTACGAGCAGTACTTC
CASKRTAITYEQYF
>once|TRBJ2-1|TRBV10-2|TRBD2
TGCGCCAGCAACGGGGTACTGAGGGAGGGCCCCAATGAGCAGTTCTTC
CASNGVLREGPNEQFF
>.|TRBJ2-5|TRBV19|.
TGTGCCAGTAAGGGGGGGGCAGGGCAAGAGACCCAGTACTTC
CASKGGAGQETQYF
>.|TRBJ2-3|TRBV7-9|TRBD1
TGTGCCAGCGCGACAGGGGACTCAACAGATACGCAGTATTTT
CASATGDSTDTQYF
>.|TRBJ2-2|TRBV2|.
TGTGCCAGCAGTCCCTCAGAGGGTAGGGACACCGGGGAGCTGTTTTTT
CASSPSEGRDTGELFF
>.|TRBJ2-1|TRBV10-3|TRBD1
TGTGCCACTCAGGGGACAGACTCCTACAATGAGCAGTTCTTC
CATQGTDSYNEQFF
>.|TRBJ2-7|TRBV5-6|.
TGTGCCAGCAGCTTGGCCTCCTTTTCCTACGAGCAGTACTTC
CASSLASFSYEQYF
>.|TRBJ2-7|TRBV6-1|TRBD1
TGTGCCAGCAGGACAGGGGATATTAGTTACGAGCAGTACTTC
CASRTGDISYEQYF
>.|TRBJ2-5|TRBV5-4|TRBD2
TGTGCCAGCAGCTCCGGGAGGAAGCGGGAGGGGGGGGAGACCCAGTACTTC
CASSSGRKREGGETQYF
>.|TRBJ1-5|TRBV7-2|.
TGTGCCAGCAGCTTCGAAGTGGGGGGGCATCAGCCCCAGCATTTT
CASSFEVGGHQPQHF
>.|TRBJ2-1|TRBV29-1|.
TGCAGCGTTGAAGCGGGGTTTGACAATGAGCAGTTCTTC
CSVEAGFDNEQFF
>.|TRBJ2-5|TRBV10-3|TRBD2
TGTGCCATCAGACTTATGGCGGGAGAAGAGACCCAGTACTTC
CAIRLMAGEETQYF
>.|TRBJ2-3|TRBV30|.
TGTGCCTGGAGCTCCGGCACAGATACGCAGTATTTT
CAWSSGTDTQYF
>.|TRBJ1-2|TRBV29-1|.
TGCAGCGTTGACAGGCTTAACTATGGCTACACCTTC
CSVDRLNYGYTF
>.|TRBJ1-3|TRBV11-2|.
TGTGCCAGCAGCCCGATGGTAGGGGGAGGAAACACCATATATTTT
CASSPMVGGGNTIYF
>.|TRBJ1-1|TRBV19|TRBD1
TGTGCCAGTACCGGGACAGGAAACAGGAACACTGAAGCTTTCTTT
CASTGTGNRNTEAFF
>.|TRBJ2-3|TRBV4-2|TRBD2
TGTGCCAGCAGCCAAGTAGGACTAGCGGGATTCACAGATACGCAGTATTTT
CASSQVGLAGFTDTQYF
>once|TRBJ2-7|TRBV27|.
TGTGCCAGCAGCGTCGCAGGGGACGGCGAGCAGTACTTC
CASSVAGDGEQYF
>.|TRBJ1-5|TRBV19|.
TGTGCCACTAAATGGGGACACGGGTCTCCCCAGCATTTT
CATKWGHGSPQHF
>.|TRBJ1-1|TRBV18|.
TGTGCCAGCTCACCAATTATAATGAACACTGAAGCTTTCTTT
CASSPIIMNTEAFF
>.|TRBJ2-2|TRBV6-1|TRBD2
TGTGCCAGCAGGGTACTAGCGGCCGTCGGGGAGCTGTTTTTT
CASRVLAAVGELFF
>.|TRBJ1-2|TRBV5-1|.
TGCGCCAGCAGCTTTGACAGTACCTATGGCTACACCTTC
CASSFDSTYGYTF
>.|TRBJ1-5|TRBV9|TRBD1
TGTGCCAGCAGCACCGACAGGGACATGCCCCAGCATTTT
CASSTDRDMPQHF
>.|TRBJ1-2|TRBV19|TRBD1
TGTGCCAGCAAGACGGGGACAGGGATTAACTATGGCTACACCTTC
CASKTGTGINYGYTF
>.|TRBJ2-3|TRBV5-6|TRBD2
TGTGCCAGCAGCTTTCTGGGACTAGCGGGAGGTACAGATACGCAGTATTTT
CASSFLGLAGGTDTQYF
>.|TRBJ1-1|TRBV5-5|.
TGTGCCAGCAGCCCCCCTGAACTAGAAGCTTTCTTT
CASSPPELEAFF
>.|TRBJ2-1|TRBV11-1|.
TGTGCCAGCAGCTTAGGCCGACAGAACAATGAGCAGTTCTTC
CASSLGRQNNEQFF
>.|TRBJ2-3|TRBV4-3|.
TGCGCCAGCAGCCAGTCCCCTGAGGGGGGGCGCTTGGCTACGCAGTATTTT
CASSQSPEGGRLATQYF
>.|TRBJ2-1|TRBV9|TRBD2
TGTGCCAGCAGCGTAGGCGGGGGATTTAGCAATGAGCAGTTCTTC
CASSVGGGFSNEQFF
>.|TRBJ2-7|TRBV29-1|TRBD1
TGCAGCTTTAGGACAGGGGGAGGTTACGAGCAGTACTTC
CSFRTGGGYEQYF